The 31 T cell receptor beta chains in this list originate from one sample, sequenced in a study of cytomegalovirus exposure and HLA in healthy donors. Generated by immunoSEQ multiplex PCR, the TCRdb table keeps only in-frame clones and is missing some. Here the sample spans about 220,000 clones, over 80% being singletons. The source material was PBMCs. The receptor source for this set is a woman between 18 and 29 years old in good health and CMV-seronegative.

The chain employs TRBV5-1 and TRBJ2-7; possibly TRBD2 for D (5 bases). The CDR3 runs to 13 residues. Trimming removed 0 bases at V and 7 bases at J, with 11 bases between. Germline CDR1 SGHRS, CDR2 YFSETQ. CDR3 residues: CASSLEQPGEQYF. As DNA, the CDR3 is TGCGCCAGCAGCTTGGAGCAGCCGGGGGAGCAGTACTTC.

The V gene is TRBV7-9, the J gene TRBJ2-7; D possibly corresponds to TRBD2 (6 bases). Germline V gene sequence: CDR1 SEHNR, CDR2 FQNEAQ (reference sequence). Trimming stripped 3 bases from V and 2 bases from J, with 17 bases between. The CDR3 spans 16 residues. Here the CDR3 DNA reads TGTGCCAGCAGCTTTAGCGCCGGGAGCATTGCCTACGAGCAGTACTTC. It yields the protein CASSFSAGSIAYEQYF.

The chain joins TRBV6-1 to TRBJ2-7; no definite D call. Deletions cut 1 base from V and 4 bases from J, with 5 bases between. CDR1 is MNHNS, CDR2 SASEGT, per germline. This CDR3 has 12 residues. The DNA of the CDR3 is TGTGCCAGCAGTGAAGTCGGTTACGAGCAGTACTTC. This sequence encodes CASSEVGYEQYF.

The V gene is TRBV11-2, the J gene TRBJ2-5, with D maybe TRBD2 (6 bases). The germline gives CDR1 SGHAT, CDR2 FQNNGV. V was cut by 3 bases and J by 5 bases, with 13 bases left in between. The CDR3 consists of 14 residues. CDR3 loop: CASSLPKEGETQYF. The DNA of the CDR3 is TGTGCCAGCAGCTTGCCCAAGGAGGGGGAGACCCAGTACTTC.

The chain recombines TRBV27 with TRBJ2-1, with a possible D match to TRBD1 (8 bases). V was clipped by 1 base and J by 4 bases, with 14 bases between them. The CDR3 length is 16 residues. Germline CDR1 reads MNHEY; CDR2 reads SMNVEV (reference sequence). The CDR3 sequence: CASSLFNRGGYNEQFF. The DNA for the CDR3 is TGTGCCAGCAGTTTATTTAACAGGGGGGGTTACAATGAGCAGTTCTTC.

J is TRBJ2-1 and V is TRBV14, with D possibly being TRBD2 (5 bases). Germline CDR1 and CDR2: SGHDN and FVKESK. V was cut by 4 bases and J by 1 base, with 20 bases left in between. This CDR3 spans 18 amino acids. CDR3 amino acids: CASSPKKGGSASYNEQFF. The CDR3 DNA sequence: TGTGCCAGCAGCCCTAAAAAGGGCGGGTCGGCTTCCTACAATGAGCAGTTCTTC.

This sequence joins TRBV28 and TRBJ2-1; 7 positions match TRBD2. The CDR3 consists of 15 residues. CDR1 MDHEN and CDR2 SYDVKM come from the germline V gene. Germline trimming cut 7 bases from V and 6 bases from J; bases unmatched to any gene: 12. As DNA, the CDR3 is TGTGCCAGCACCTCCGGGGGGTTTAGGGTCAATGAGCAGTTCTTC. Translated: CASTSGGFRVNEQFF.

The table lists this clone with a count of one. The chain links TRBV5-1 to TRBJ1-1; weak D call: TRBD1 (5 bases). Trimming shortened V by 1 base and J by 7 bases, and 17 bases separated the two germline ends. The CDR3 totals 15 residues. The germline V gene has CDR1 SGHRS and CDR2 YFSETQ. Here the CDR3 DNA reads TGCGCCAGCAGCTTGTCCCTCCCCGTGACAGATGAAGCTTTCTTT. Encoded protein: CASSLSLPVTDEAFF.

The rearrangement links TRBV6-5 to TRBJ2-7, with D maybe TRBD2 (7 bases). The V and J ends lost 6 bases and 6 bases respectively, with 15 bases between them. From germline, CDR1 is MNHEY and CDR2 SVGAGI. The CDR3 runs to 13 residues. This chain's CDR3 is CASRRGPEGEQYF. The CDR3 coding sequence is TGTGCCAGCAGGCGGGGGCCGGAAGGCGAGCAGTACTTC.

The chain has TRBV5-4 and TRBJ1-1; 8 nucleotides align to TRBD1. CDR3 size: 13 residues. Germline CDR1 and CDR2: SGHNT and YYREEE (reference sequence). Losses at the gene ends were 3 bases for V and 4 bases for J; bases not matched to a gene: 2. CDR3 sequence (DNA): TGTGCCAGCAGCTCTACAGGGGGCACTGAAGCTTTCTTT. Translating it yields CASSSTGGTEAFF.

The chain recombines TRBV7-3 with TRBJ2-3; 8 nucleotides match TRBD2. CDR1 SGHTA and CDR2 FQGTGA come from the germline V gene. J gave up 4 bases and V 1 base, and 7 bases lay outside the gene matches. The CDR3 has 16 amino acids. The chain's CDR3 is CASSLMRSGRADTQYF. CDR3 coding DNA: TGTGCCAGCAGCTTAATGCGGAGCGGGAGAGCAGATACGCAGTATTTT.

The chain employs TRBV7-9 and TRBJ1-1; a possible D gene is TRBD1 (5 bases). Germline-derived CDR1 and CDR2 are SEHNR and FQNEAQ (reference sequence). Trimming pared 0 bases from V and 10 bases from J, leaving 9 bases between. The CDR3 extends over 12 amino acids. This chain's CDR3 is CASSLAGRGAFF. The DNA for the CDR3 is TGTGCCAGCAGCTTAGCCGGGAGGGGAGCTTTCTTT. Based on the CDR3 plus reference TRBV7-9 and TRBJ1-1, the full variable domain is DTGVSQNPRHKITKRGQNVTFRCDPISEHNRLYWYRQTLGQGPEFLTYFQNEAQLEKSRLLSDRFSAERPKGSFSTLEIQRTEQGDSAMYLCASSLAGRGAFFGQGTRLTVV.

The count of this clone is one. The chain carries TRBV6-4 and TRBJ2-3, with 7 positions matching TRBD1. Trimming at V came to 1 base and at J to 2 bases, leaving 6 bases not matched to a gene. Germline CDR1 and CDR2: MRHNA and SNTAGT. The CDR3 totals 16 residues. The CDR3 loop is CASSDYDRDNTDTQYF. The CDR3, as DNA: TGTGCCAGCAGTGACTACGACAGGGACAACACAGATACGCAGTATTTT.

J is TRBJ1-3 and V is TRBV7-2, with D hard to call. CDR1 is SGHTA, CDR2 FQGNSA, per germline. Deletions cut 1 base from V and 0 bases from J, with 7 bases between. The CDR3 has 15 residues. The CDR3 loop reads CASSLGRFSGNTIYF. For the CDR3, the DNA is TGTGCCAGCAGCTTAGGCAGGTTCTCTGGAAACACCATATATTTT.

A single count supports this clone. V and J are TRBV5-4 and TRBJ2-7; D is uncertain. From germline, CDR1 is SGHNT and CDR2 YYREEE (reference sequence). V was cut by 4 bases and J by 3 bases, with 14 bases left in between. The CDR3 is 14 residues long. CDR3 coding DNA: TGTGCCAGCAGCATCGGGTCTTTCGACTACGAGCAGTACTTC. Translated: CASSIGSFDYEQYF.

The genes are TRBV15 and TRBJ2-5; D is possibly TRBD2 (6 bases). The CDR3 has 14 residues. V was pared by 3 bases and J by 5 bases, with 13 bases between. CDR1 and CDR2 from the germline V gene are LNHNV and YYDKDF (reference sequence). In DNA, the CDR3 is TGTGCCACCAGCAGGGAGGGGACTGGTGAGACCCAGTACTTC. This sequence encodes CATSREGTGETQYF.

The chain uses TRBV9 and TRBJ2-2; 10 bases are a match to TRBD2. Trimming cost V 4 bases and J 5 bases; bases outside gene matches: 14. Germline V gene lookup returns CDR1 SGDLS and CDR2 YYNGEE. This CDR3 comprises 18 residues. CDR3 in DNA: TGTGCCAGCAGCCCACGGACTAGCGGTCTAGAGGGTACCGGGGAGCTGTTTTTT. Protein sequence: CASSPRTSGLEGTGELFF.

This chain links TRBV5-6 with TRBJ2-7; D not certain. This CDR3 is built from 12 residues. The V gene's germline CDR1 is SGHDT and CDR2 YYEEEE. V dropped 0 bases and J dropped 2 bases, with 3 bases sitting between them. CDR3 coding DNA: TGTGCCAGCAGCTTGGCCGCCTACGAGCAGTACTTC. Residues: CASSLAAYEQYF.

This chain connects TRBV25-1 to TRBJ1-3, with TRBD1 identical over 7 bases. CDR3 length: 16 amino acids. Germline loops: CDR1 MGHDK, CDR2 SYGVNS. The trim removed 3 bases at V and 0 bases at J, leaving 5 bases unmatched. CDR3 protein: CASSDPQGDSGNTIYF. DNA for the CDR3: TGTGCCAGCAGTGATCCCCAGGGGGACTCTGGAAACACCATATATTTT. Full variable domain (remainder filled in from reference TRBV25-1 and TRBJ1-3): EADIYQTPRYLVIGTGKKITLECSQTMGHDKMYWYQQDPGMELHLIHYSYGVNSTEKGDLSSESTVSRIRTEHFPLTLESARPSHTSQYLCASSDPQGDSGNTIYFGEGSWLTVV.

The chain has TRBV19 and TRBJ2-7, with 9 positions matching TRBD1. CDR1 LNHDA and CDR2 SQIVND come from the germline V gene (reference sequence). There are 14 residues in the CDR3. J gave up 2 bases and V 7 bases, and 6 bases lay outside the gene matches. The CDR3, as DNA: TGTGCCAGTACCATAGGGACAGGGCCCTACGAGCAGTACTTC. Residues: CASTIGTGPYEQYF.

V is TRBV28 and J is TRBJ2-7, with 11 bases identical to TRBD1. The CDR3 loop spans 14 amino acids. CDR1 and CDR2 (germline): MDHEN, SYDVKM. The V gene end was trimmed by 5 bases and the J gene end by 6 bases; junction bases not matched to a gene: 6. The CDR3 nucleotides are TGTGCCAGCAGTACACCGGGACAGGGGGGCGAGCAGTACTTC. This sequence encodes CASSTPGQGGEQYF.

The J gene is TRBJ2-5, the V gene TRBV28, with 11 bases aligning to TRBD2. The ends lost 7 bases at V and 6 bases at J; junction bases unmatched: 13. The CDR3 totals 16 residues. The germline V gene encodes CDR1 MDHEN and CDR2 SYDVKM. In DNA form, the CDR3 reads TGTGCCAGCACAAAGACTAGCGGGATCCACGGTCAGACCCAGTACTTC. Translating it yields CASTKTSGIHGQTQYF.

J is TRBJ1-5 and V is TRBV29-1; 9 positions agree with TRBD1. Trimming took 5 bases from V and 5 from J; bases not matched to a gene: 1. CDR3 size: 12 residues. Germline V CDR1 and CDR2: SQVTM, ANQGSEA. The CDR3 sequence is CSVRQGDQPQHF. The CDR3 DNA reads TGCAGCGTTAGACAGGGGGATCAGCCCCAGCATTTT.

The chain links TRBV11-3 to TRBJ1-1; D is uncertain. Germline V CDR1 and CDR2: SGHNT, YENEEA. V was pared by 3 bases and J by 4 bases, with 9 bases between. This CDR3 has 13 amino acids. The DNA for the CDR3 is TGTGCCAGCAGCTTGCTGCGGGGCACTGAAGCTTTCTTT. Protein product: CASSLLRGTEAFF.

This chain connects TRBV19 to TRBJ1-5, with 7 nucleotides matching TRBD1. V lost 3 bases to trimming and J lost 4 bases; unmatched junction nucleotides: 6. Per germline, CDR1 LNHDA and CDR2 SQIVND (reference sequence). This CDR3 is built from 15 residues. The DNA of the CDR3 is TGTGCCAGTAGTATGGTGGGACAGTCTAATCAGCCCCAGCATTTT. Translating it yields CASSMVGQSNQPQHF.

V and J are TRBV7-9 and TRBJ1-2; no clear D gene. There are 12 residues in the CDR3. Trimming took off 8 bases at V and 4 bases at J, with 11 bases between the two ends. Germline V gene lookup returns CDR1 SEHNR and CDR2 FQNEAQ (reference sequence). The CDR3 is CASSGQTYGYTF. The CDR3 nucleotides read TGTGCCAGCTCGGGTCAGACCTATGGCTACACCTTC.

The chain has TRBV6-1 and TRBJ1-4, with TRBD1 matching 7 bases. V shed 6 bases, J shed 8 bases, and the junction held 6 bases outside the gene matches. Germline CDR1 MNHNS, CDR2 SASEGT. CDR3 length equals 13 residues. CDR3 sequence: CASSLGQKEKLFF. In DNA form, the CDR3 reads TGTGCCAGCAGCCTGGGACAGAAAGAAAAACTGTTTTTT.

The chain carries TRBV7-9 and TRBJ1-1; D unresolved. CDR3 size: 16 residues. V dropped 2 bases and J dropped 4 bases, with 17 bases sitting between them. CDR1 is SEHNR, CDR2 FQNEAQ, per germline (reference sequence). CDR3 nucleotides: TGTGCCAGCAGCTTAAAGGCAGTTCGGGAGGGCACTGAAGCTTTCTTT. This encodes CASSLKAVREGTEAFF.

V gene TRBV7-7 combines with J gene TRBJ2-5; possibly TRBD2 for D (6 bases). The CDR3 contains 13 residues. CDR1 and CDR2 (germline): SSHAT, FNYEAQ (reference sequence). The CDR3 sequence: CASGYRAQETQYF. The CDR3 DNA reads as TGTGCTAGCGGCTACAGAGCCCAAGAGACCCAGTACTTC.

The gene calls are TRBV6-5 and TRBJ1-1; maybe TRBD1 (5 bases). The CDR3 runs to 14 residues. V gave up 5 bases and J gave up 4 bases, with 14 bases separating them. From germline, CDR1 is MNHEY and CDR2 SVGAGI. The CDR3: CASSPAGGGTEAFF. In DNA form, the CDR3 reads TGTGCCAGCAGTCCTGCGGGGGGGGGCACTGAAGCTTTCTTT.

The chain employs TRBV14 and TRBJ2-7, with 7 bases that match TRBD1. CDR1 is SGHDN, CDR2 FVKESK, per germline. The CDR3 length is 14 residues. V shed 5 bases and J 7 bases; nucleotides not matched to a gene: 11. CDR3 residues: CASSVTLTGVEQYF. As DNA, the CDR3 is TGTGCCAGCAGCGTTACGCTAACAGGGGTTGAGCAGTACTTC.